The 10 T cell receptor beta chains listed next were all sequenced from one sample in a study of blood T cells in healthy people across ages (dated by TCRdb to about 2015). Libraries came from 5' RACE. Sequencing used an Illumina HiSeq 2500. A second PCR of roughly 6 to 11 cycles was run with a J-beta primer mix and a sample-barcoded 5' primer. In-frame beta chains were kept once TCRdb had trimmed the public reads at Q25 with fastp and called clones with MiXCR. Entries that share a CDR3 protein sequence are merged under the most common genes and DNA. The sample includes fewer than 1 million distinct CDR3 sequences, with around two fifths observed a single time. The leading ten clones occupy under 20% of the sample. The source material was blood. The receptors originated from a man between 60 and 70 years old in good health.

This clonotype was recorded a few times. The CDR3 sequence: CAISESIREGGQPQHF. The CDR3 region has the DNA TGTGCCATCAGTGAGTCGATCCGGGAGGGCGGCCAGCCCCAGCATTTT. The chain carries TRBV10-3 and TRBJ1-5, with D uncertain. The CDR3 has 16 amino acids. Per germline, CDR1 ENHRY and CDR2 SYGVKD. Trimming removed 0 bases from V and 7 bases from J, with 16 bases in between.

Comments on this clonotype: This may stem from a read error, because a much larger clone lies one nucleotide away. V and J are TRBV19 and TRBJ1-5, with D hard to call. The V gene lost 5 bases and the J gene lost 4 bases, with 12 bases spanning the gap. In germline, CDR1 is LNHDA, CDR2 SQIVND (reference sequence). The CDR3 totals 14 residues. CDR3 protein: CASSDREGNQPQHF. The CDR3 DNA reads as TGTGCCAGTAGTGACCGGGAGGGTAATCAGCCCCAGCATTTT. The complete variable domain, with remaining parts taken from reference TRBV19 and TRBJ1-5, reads DGGITQSPKYLFRKEGQNVTLSCEQNLNHDAMYWYRQDPGQGLRLIYYSQIVNDFQKGDIAEGYSVSREKKESFPLTVTSAQKNPTAFYLCASSDREGNQPQHFGDGTRLSIL.

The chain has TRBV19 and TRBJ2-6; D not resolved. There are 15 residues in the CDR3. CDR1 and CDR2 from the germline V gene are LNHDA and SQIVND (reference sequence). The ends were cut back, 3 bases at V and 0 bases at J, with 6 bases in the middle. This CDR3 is CASSISLSGANVLTF. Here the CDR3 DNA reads TGTGCCAGTAGTATCAGCCTCTCTGGGGCCAACGTCCTGACTTTC.

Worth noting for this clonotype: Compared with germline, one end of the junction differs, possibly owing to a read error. CDR3 sequence (DNA): TGCAGTGCTAGAGGTAACGGGCAGGGGGTCTCCTGCGAGCAGTACTTC. Translating gives CSARGNGQGVSCEQYF. This chain links TRBV20-1 with TRBJ2-7; 7 positions match TRBD1. Per the germline V gene, CDR1 is DFQATT and CDR2 is SNEGSKA (reference sequence). The CDR3 consists of 16 residues.

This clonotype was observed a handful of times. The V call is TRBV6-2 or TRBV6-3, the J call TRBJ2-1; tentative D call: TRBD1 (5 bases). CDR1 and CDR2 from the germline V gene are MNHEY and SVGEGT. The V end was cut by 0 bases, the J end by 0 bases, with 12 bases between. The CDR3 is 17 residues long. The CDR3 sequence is CASSYSSTGSSYNEQFF. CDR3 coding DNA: TGTGCCAGCAGTTACTCGTCCACAGGAAGCTCCTACAATGAGCAGTTCTTC.

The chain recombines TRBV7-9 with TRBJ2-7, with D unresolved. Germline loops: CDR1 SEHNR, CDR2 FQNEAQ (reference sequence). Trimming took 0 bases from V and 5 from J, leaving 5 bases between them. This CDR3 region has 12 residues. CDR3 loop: CASSLALNEQYF. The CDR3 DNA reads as TGTGCCAGCAGCTTAGCGTTGAACGAGCAGTACTTC.

The CDR3 reads CASSQDDRTGVGGYTF. The DNA of the CDR3 is TGCGCCAGCAGCCAAGATGACCGGACAGGGGTCGGTGGCTACACCTTC. V and J are TRBV4-1 and TRBJ1-2, with 9 positions matching TRBD1. The CDR3 has 16 amino acids. Germline V lookup: CDR1 MGHRA, CDR2 YSYEKL. V shed 0 bases and J 7 bases; nucleotides not matched to a gene: 9.

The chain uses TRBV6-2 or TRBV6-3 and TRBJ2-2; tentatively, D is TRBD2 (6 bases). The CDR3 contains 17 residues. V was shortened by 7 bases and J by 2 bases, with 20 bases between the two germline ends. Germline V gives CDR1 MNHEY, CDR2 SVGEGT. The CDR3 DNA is TGTGCCAGCACTAAGCTAGGAGGGGCGTCCAACACCGGGGAGCTGTTTTTT. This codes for CASTKLGGASNTGELFF.

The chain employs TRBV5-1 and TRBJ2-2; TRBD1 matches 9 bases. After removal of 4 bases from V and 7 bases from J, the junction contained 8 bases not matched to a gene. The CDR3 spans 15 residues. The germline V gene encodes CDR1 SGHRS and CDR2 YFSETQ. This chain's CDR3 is CASSPGDRDNGELFF. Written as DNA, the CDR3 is TGCGCCAGCAGCCCTGGGGACAGGGATAACGGGGAGCTGTTTTTT.

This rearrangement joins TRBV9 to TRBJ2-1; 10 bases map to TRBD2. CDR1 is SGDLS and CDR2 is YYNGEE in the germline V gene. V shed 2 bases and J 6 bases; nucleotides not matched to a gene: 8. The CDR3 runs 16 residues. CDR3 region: CASSVTSSGGFNEQFF. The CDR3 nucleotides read TGTGCCAGCAGCGTGACCTCTAGCGGGGGATTCAATGAGCAGTTCTTC.